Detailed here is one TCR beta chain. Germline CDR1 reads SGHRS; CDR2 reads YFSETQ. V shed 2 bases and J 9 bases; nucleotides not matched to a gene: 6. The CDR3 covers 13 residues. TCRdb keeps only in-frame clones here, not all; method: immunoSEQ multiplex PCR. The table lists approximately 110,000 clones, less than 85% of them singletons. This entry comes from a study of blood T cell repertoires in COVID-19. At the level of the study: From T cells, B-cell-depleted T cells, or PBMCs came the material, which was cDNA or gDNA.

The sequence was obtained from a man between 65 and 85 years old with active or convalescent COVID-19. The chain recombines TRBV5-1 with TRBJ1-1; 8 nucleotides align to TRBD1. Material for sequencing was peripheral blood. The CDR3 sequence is CASSLGQGAQAFF. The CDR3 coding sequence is TGCGCCAGCAGCTTAGGGCAGGGGGCGCAAGCTTTCTTT.